What follows is one TCR beta chain and its context. Its antigen remains unknown. Time point reported: week 47, end of study. The investigators gave 300 ug of mutant IDH1 20-mer peptide in each vaccine dose, together with topical imiquimod. This sample was taken from a study of a mutant IDH1 vaccine in newly diagnosed glioma. Study results and caveats: Immune responses arising from the vaccine appeared in 90% to 95% of patients. Pseudoprogression showed no apparent link to changes in top peripheral T cell clonotypes.

From germline, CDR1 is MNHEY and CDR2 SVGAGI. The CDR3 is made up of 15 amino acids. V shed 2 bases, J shed 6 bases, and the junction held 6 bases outside the gene matches. This table comes from immunoSEQ multiplex PCR, and its TCRdb copy is limited to in-frame clones, with some not included. The sample has 45,000 to 55,000 clones, approximately 84% seen once. J is TRBJ2-1 and V is TRBV6-5, with 8 bases that match TRBD2. The sequenced sample was PBMCs, obtained from a glioma patient whose treatment included an IDH1 peptide vaccine. The sequence came from a woman in her twenties or thirties with glioma. Some clones in this sample may be carry-over from other donors' samples. CDR3 region: CASSYGGTSVNEQFF. CDR3 nucleotide sequence: TGTGCCAGCAGTTACGGGGGGACTAGTGTCAATGAGCAGTTCTTC.